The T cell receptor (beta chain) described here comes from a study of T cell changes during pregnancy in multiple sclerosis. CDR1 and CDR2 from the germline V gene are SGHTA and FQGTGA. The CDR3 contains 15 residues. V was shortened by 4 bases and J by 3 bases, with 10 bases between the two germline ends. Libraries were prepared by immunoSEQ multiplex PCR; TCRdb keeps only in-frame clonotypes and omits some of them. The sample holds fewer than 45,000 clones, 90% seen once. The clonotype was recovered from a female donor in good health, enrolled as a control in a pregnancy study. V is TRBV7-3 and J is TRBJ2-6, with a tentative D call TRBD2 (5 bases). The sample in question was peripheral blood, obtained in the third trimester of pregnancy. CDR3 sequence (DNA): TGTGCCAGCAGCTCCCCACGGGGTGGGGCCAACGTCCTGACTTTC. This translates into CASSSPRGGANVLTF.